The clone carrying this T cell receptor beta chain is categorized as medium-sized. As yet, its antigen is unknown. This record comes from a study of T cell repertoires in aging, cancer and after chemotherapy. Across the whole study: Donor ages fell into six groups from 30 or younger up to 70 or older. The whole study produced a dataset of some 9 million TCR reads.

Multiplex touch-down PCR with TRB-A/B primers amplified rearranged V-D-J TRB sequences. One entry per CDR3 protein results from TCRdb running MiXCR on the multiplex PCR reads. The sample gives 4,900 or so distinct CDR3 sequences, approximately 50% of which show up once; 25% to 30% is in the top ten. Looked up from germline, CDR1 is SQVTM and CDR2 is ANQGSEA. The CDR3 totals 12 residues. The ends were cut back, 6 bases at V and 7 bases at J, with 13 bases in the middle. Amplification of TCR beta used genomic DNA extracted from peripheral blood. General study results and limits: Healthy donors lost TCR diversity with age mainly through richness, cancer patients through richness and evenness. Immunological memory after chemotherapy cannot be judged from the repertoire data.

This TCR was sampled from a human donor in good health. The rearrangement joins TRBV29-1 to TRBJ2-1; D not resolved. Sequencing was done on a sample of blood. CDR3 loop: CSVLVYGNEQFF. CDR3 DNA: TGCAGCGTGTTGGTGTACGGAAATGAGCAGTTCTTC.